These 13 T cell receptor beta chains were sequenced from one sample in a study of post-analysis software for immune sequencing data. The antigens for these receptors are not known. Each TCR beta cDNA library carried unique molecular identifiers. TCRdb re-called the PCR reads through MiXCR, storing one row per CDR3 protein. Among around 700,000 distinct CDR3 sequences listed, roughly three fifths were seen once. Study-level points and caveats: Patients used roughly five TRBV segments, including TRBV5-6, TRBV5-1 and TRBV20-1, more often than controls.

Sequencing was performed on blood. The receptors were gathered from a girl aged 2-10 years with multiple sclerosis.

The sample holds a few counts of this clonotype. The V call is TRBV15, the J call TRBJ1-4, with a possible D match to TRBD1 (6 bases). The ends were cut back, 5 bases at V and 2 bases at J, with 12 bases in the middle. This CDR3 contains 15 residues. The germline V gene encodes CDR1 LNHNV and CDR2 YYDKDF (reference sequence). In nucleotides, the CDR3 is TGTGCCACCAGCTCCCCGGGGGCCACTAATGAAAAACTGTTTTTT. This sequence encodes CATSSPGATNEKLFF.

The chain is built from TRBV15 and TRBJ2-1; 10 bases agree with TRBD1. There are 16 residues in the CDR3. Per the germline V gene, CDR1 is LNHNV and CDR2 is YYDKDF (reference sequence). V shed 0 bases and J 5 bases; nucleotides not matched to a gene: 4. The CDR3 DNA is TGTGCCACCAGCAGAGATATGGGGACAGGGGACAATGAGCAGTTCTTC. It specifies CATSRDMGTGDNEQFF.

The gene calls are TRBV12-3 or TRBV12-4 and TRBJ2-7, with TRBD2 matching 12 bases. J lost 3 bases, V lost 6 bases, and 6 bases had no gene match. The CDR3 totals 15 residues. This CDR3 reads CASRRGLAGRYEQYF. DNA of the CDR3: TGTGCCAGCAGGCGAGGACTAGCGGGACGCTACGAGCAGTACTTC.

V gene TRBV27 combines with J gene TRBJ1-2, with D tentatively TRBD1 (5 bases). Germline assignment: CDR1 MNHEY and CDR2 SMNVEV (reference sequence). Trimming took 4 bases from V and 7 from J, leaving 13 bases between them. This CDR3 spans 13 amino acids. The CDR3 is CASSSRVLGGYTF. For the CDR3, the DNA is TGTGCCAGCAGTTCCAGGGTATTAGGTGGCTACACCTTC.

V and J are TRBV6-5 and TRBJ1-6; the D is unclear. This CDR3 is 15 amino acids long. Germline V gene lookup returns CDR1 MNHEY and CDR2 SVGAGI. Trimming cost V 0 bases and J 11 bases, with 14 bases left between them. The CDR3 region has the DNA TGTGCCAGCAGTTACTCGGTCTCTCCCCCAGCACCCCTCCACTTT. Amino acids: CASSYSVSPPAPLHF.

This clonotype was seen only a few times. The chain links TRBV29-1 to TRBJ1-2, with D hard to call. The germline gives CDR1 SQVTM, CDR2 ANQGSEA. This CDR3 is built from 13 residues. Trimming took 3 bases from V and 4 from J, leaving 12 bases between them. The CDR3 region is CSVDANAVYGYTF. As DNA, the CDR3 is TGCAGCGTTGACGCAAACGCCGTCTATGGCTACACCTTC.

This clonotype occurred a few times. This rearrangement joins TRBV7-3 to TRBJ2-5; TRBD1 is a possible D gene (6 bases). This CDR3 region has 14 residues. Deletions cut 5 bases from V and 5 bases from J, with 15 bases between. Germline lookup yields CDR1 SGHTA and CDR2 FQGTGA. CDR3: CASSPQQGAETQYF. The DNA for the CDR3 is TGTGCCAGCAGCCCACAACAGGGCGCGGAGACCCAGTACTTC.

This clonotype has just a few counts. The gene calls are TRBV29-1 and TRBJ1-1; 7 bases fit TRBD1. Trimming took 2 bases from V and 5 from J; bases not matched to a gene: 14. CDR3 length equals 16 residues. In germline, CDR1 is SQVTM, CDR2 ANQGSEA. The DNA of the CDR3 is TGCAGCGTTGAATACAGGGCAGGGGGGTATAAAACTGAAGCTTTCTTT. Translated: CSVEYRAGGYKTEAFF.

This clonotype occurred a few times. V usage is TRBV7-6 and J usage is TRBJ2-7; 9 bases map to TRBD1. Unmatched junction bases numbered 5, after V lost 5 bases and J lost 6 bases. The CDR3 has 13 amino acids. Germline assignment: CDR1 SGHVS and CDR2 FNYEAQ. The CDR3 DNA sequence: TGTGCCAGCAGCCCCCCGGACAGGGGCGAGCAGTACTTC. This codes for CASSPPDRGEQYF.

The table lists this clonotype with a count of one. This rearrangement joins TRBV6-5 to TRBJ2-5, with TRBD1 as a possible D gene (6 bases). Trimming removed 6 bases at V and 3 bases at J, with 11 bases between. The CDR3 extends over 13 amino acids. The germline V gene has CDR1 MNHEY and CDR2 SVGAGI. CDR3 loop: CASRHAGEETQYF. CDR3 sequence (DNA): TGTGCCAGCAGGCACGCAGGGGAAGAGACCCAGTACTTC.

The gene calls are TRBV5-1 and TRBJ2-7, with D perhaps TRBD2 (5 bases). Judging by the DNA end, TRBJ2-5 fits better; the J call may be wrong. This CDR3 spans 17 amino acids. CDR1 is SGHRS, CDR2 YFSETQ, per germline. DNA of the CDR3: TGCGCCAGCAGCTTCAATCCCGGGGTTCTTAGAGATGGGACCCAGTACTTC. Translating gives CASSFNPGVLRDGTQYF.

This sequence joins TRBV5-1 and TRBJ2-1; TRBD1 might be the D (5 bases). Germline assignment: CDR1 SGHRS and CDR2 YFSETQ. The V gene lost 5 bases and the J gene lost 8 bases, with 11 bases spanning the gap. This CDR3 spans 12 amino acids. This CDR3 is CASRAGLHEQFF. The CDR3 bases are TGCGCCAGCAGGGCAGGGTTACATGAGCAGTTCTTC.

The chain combines TRBV20-1 with TRBJ2-5; 12 nucleotides match TRBD2. The CDR3 spans 16 residues. Germline values: CDR1 DFQATT, CDR2 SNEGSKA (reference sequence). With V trimmed by 1 base and J by 1 base, 4 bases remained unmatched. Here the CDR3 reads CSARVTSGGLQETQYF. The CDR3 DNA reads TGCAGTGCTAGAGTGACTAGCGGGGGCCTCCAAGAGACCCAGTACTTC.